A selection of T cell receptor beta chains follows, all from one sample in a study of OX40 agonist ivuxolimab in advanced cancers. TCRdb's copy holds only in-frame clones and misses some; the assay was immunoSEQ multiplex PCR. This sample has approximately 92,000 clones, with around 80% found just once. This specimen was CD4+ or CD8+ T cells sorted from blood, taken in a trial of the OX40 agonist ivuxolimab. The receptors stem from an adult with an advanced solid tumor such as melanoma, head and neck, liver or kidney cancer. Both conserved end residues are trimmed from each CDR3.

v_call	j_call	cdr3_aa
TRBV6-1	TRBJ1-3	ASSERPGTVSGNTIY
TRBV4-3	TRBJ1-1	ASSQDLPEGEAF
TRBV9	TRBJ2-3	ASSGGHRAYTDTQY
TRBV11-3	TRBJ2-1	ASSPTSGSLTSLNEQF
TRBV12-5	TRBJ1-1	ASGGQGMVTEAF
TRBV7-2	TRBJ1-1	ASSPGLMNTEAF
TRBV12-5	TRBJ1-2	ASGLATQGLNT
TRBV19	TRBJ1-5	ASSSRTGRRRNQPQH
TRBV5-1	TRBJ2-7	ASSKGQGDEQY
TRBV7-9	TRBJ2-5	ASSLRTGGRGETQY
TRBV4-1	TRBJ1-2	ASSQPDRGRGGYT
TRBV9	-	ASSVAEVGSYEQY
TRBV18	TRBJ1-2	ASSPEGNYGYT
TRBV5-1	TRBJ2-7	ASSLEGETLNEQY
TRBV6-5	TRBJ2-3	ASSLHSPGRVAQY